Following are 31 T cell receptor beta chains from one sample sequenced in a study of blood T cell repertoires in COVID-19. Sequencing used immunoSEQ multiplex PCR; TCRdb keeps in-frame clones, though not all of them. The repertoire consists of 250,000 to 350,000 clones, with roughly 90% occurring once and the leading ten covering 4%. Input material: peripheral blood. These receptors were obtained from a woman aged 45-60 years with active or convalescent COVID-19.

The rearrangement joins TRBV12-3 or TRBV12-4 to TRBJ2-7, with D possibly matching TRBD2 (6 bases). Trimming cost V 3 bases and J 4 bases, with 10 bases left between them. The CDR3 covers 13 residues. The CDR3 bases are TGTGCCAGCAGTTTCCTTGGAGGGTACGAGCAGTACTTC. It codes for CASSFLGGYEQYF.

The J gene is TRBJ2-5, the V gene TRBV9, with 8 bases identical to TRBD2. V shed 6 bases and J 4 bases; nucleotides not matched to a gene: 8. CDR3 size: 14 residues. The germline gives CDR1 SGDLS, CDR2 YYNGEE. For the CDR3, the DNA is TGTGCCAGCAACCCTGGACTAGCAGGAGAGACCCAGTACTTC. Its translation is CASNPGLAGETQYF.

The rearrangement joins TRBV11-2 to TRBJ2-1; 9 nucleotides line up with TRBD2. This CDR3 spans 15 amino acids. Germline V gene sequence: CDR1 SGHAT, CDR2 FQNNGV. Trimming cost V 3 bases and J 6 bases; bases outside gene matches: 6. CDR3 sequence (DNA): TGTGCCAGCAGCTTCGGCACTAGCGGGTCCAATGAGCAGTTCTTC. Translated: CASSFGTSGSNEQFF.

The V gene is TRBV18, the J gene TRBJ1-4; 7 nucleotides align to TRBD1. The CDR3 sequence is 15 residues long. V dropped 5 bases and J dropped 5; count of bases not matched to a gene: 8. CDR1 is KGHSH, CDR2 LQKENI, per germline. This CDR3 is CASSSSTGRNEKLFF. CDR3 DNA: TGTGCCAGCTCATCCTCGACAGGGAGGAATGAAAAACTGTTTTTT.

The chain employs TRBV12-3 or TRBV12-4 and TRBJ1-1; TRBD1 agrees at 7 bases. The CDR3 is 13 residues long. V was clipped by 6 bases and J by 5 bases; unmatched bases: 6. Here the CDR3 reads CASSIRGKTEAFF. The CDR3 coding sequence is TGTGCCAGCAGCATCAGGGGGAAAACTGAAGCTTTCTTT.

The chain uses TRBV29-1 and TRBJ2-2; D might be TRBD2 (6 bases). The V and J ends lost 8 bases and 5 bases respectively, with 15 bases between them. The CDR3 length is 13 residues. From germline, CDR1 is SQVTM and CDR2 ANQGSEA. CDR3 region: CSHLGGSTGELFF. DNA of the CDR3: TGCAGCCACCTGGGGGGATCGACCGGGGAGCTGTTTTTT.

V gene TRBV4-1 combines with J gene TRBJ2-7; 8 bases align to TRBD2. The CDR3 length is 15 residues. V lost 1 base and J lost 2; bases outside the gene matches: 4. Per the germline V gene, CDR1 is MGHRA and CDR2 is YSYEKL. CDR3 in DNA: TGCGCCAGCAGCCAAGTACCGGGACTAGCCTACGAGCAGTACTTC. Amino acid sequence: CASSQVPGLAYEQYF.

Written as DNA, the CDR3 is TGTGCCAGCAGCCCTCCGACAGGGGACACGAACACCGGGGAGCTGTTTTTT. It translates to CASSPPTGDTNTGELFF. This sequence joins TRBV7-9 and TRBJ2-2; 8 nucleotides agree with TRBD1. The junction had 8 bases not matched to a gene; V was cut back by 5 bases and J by 0 bases. Germline CDR1 SEHNR, CDR2 FQNEAQ (reference sequence). The CDR3 has 17 amino acids.

The CDR3 sequence: CASSFLAGSYEQYF. In nucleotides, the CDR3 is TGCGCCAGCAGCTTCCTAGCGGGATCCTACGAGCAGTACTTC. The gene calls are TRBV5-1 and TRBJ2-7; 9 bases match TRBD2. Germline V lookup: CDR1 SGHRS, CDR2 YFSETQ. This CDR3 region has 14 residues. V was clipped by 2 bases and J by 1 base; unmatched bases: 1.

The gene calls are TRBV6-1 and TRBJ2-7; maybe TRBD2 (7 bases). This CDR3 contains 17 residues. Deletions cut 2 bases from V and 0 bases from J, with 17 bases between. Germline values: CDR1 MNHNS, CDR2 SASEGT. The CDR3 DNA sequence: TGTGCCAGCAGTGAATGGGGGGGACACCTGAGCTCCTACGAGCAGTACTTC. It yields the protein CASSEWGGHLSSYEQYF.

The chain uses TRBV28 and TRBJ1-2; maybe TRBD1 (6 bases). Germline loops: CDR1 MDHEN, CDR2 SYDVKM. The V gene lost 6 bases and the J gene lost 2 bases, with 13 bases spanning the gap. The CDR3 loop spans 14 amino acids. The CDR3 DNA follows: TGTGCCAGCAGCCTCAGGGGCCCAAACTATGGCTACACCTTC. Its protein product is CASSLRGPNYGYTF.

This clone was seen only once. The chain recombines TRBV30 with TRBJ1-2; TRBD1 might be the D (5 bases). The CDR3 spans 12 residues. The germline CDR1 and CDR2 sequences are GTSNPN and SVGIG (reference sequence). The CDR3 region is CARGRASGGYTF. Written as DNA, the CDR3 is TGTGCTAGGGGTAGGGCGAGTGGCGGCTACACCTTC. The full variable domain, in which reference TRBV30 and TRBJ1-2 provide the parts outside the CDR3, is SQTIHQWPATLVQPVGSPLSLECTVEGTSNPNLYWYRQAAGRGLQLLFYSVGIGQISSEVPQNLSASRPQDRQFILSSKKLLLSDSGFYLCARGRASGGYTFGSGTRLTVV.

The V and J genes are TRBV19 and TRBJ1-2, with D maybe TRBD1 (6 bases). The CDR3 sequence is 14 residues long. Germline V gene lookup returns CDR1 LNHDA and CDR2 SQIVND (reference sequence). V was trimmed by 2 bases and J by 3 bases, leaving 10 bases between them. The CDR3 is CASSIRGAHYGYTF. CDR3 coding DNA: TGTGCCAGTAGTATACGGGGGGCTCACTATGGCTACACCTTC. The full variable domain, with the rest looked up from reference TRBV19 and TRBJ1-2, is DGGITQSPKYLFRKEGQNVTLSCEQNLNHDAMYWYRQDPGQGLRLIYYSQIVNDFQKGDIAEGYSVSREKKESFPLTVTSAQKNPTAFYLCASSIRGAHYGYTFGSGTRLTVV.

The chain carries TRBV7-3 and TRBJ2-3; 9 bases align to TRBD1. The trim removed 5 bases at V and 1 base at J, leaving 4 bases unmatched. CDR1 is SGHTA and CDR2 is FQGTGA in the germline V gene. The CDR3 loop spans 15 amino acids. CDR3 DNA: TGTGCCAGCAGCCAATGGGACAGGGGCACAGATACGCAGTATTTT. This codes for CASSQWDRGTDTQYF. Using reference TRBV7-3 and TRBJ2-3 for the parts outside the CDR3, the full variable domain is GAGVSQTPSNKVTEKGKYVELRCDPISGHTALYWYRQSLGQGPEFLIYFQGTGAADDSGLPNDRFFAVRPEGSVSTLKIQRTERGDSAVYLCASSQWDRGTDTQYFGPGTRLTVL.

The chain employs TRBV9 and TRBJ1-2; 9 nucleotides match TRBD1. Per germline, CDR1 SGDLS and CDR2 YYNGEE. V lost 3 bases and J lost 2; bases outside the gene matches: 2. The CDR3 contains 14 residues. This CDR3 is CASSAGQGNYGYTF. The CDR3 nucleotides read TGTGCCAGCAGCGCGGGACAGGGAAACTATGGCTACACCTTC.

This clone was recorded only once. The J gene is TRBJ1-5, the V gene TRBV19, with 8 bases matching TRBD1. The length of the CDR3 is 17 residues. Germline CDR1 reads LNHDA; CDR2 reads SQIVND (reference sequence). V trimming: 4 bases; J trimming: 0 bases; junction bases outside the gene matches: 8. The DNA of the CDR3 is TGTGCCAGTAGTAGACAGGGGACAACACATAGCAATCAGCCCCAGCATTTT. Translation: CASSRQGTTHSNQPQHF.

This clone was found once. The genes are TRBV27 and TRBJ1-4; 7 nucleotides align to TRBD1. CDR3 length equals 15 residues. After removal of 2 bases from V and 5 bases from J, the junction contained 5 bases not matched to a gene. Per the germline V gene, CDR1 is MNHEY and CDR2 is SMNVEV (reference sequence). The CDR3 DNA reads as TGTGCCAGCAGTTTAGTATCGGACAGGAATGAAAAACTGTTTTTT. Translation: CASSLVSDRNEKLFF.

The chain is built from TRBV5-4 and TRBJ2-5; TRBD1 matches at 7 bases. The junction had 7 bases not matched to a gene; V was cut back by 0 bases and J by 5 bases. The CDR3 is 15 residues long. In germline, CDR1 is SGHNT, CDR2 YYREEE (reference sequence). The CDR3 nucleotides read TGTGCCAGCAGCTTGGGGGACAGTTCCATGGAGACCCAGTACTTC. Translated: CASSLGDSSMETQYF.

This clone was detected once. This chain connects TRBV4-3 to TRBJ1-1; the D gene is possibly TRBD1 (6 bases). Germline V gene data show CDR1 as LGHNA and CDR2 as YSLEER. The CDR3 is 17 amino acids. V lost 3 bases and J 1 base, leaving 18 bases between the germline ends. The CDR3 sequence: CASSQIRDIPRNTEAFF. The CDR3 nucleotides are TGCGCCAGCAGCCAGATCCGGGACATCCCAAGGAACACTGAAGCTTTCTTT.

This chain joins TRBV2 and TRBJ2-1; perhaps TRBD1 as D (7 bases). This CDR3 comprises 14 residues. V lost 6 bases to trimming and J lost 3 bases, with 12 bases between them. Germline V lookup: CDR1 SNHLY, CDR2 FYNNEI. The CDR3 DNA reads as TGTGCCAGCAGGACAGGGACTCACTACAATGAGCAGTTCTTC. Its protein product is CASRTGTHYNEQFF.

J is TRBJ1-3 and V is TRBV28, with D perhaps matching TRBD1 (6 bases). Trimming left V 4 bases short and J 2 bases short, with 15 bases between. Per germline, CDR1 MDHEN and CDR2 SYDVKM. This CDR3 contains 16 residues. CDR3 residues: CASSSPGGGTGNTIYF. Written as DNA, the CDR3 is TGTGCCAGCAGTTCCCCGGGAGGGGGTACTGGAAACACCATATATTTT.

The chain links TRBV27 to TRBJ1-1; 7 nucleotides match TRBD1. The V gene's germline CDR1 is MNHEY and CDR2 SMNVEV (reference sequence). With V trimmed by 3 bases and J by 4 bases, 11 bases remained unmatched. This CDR3 is 16 amino acids long. This CDR3 is CASSLGQFFMGTEAFF. The DNA of the CDR3 is TGTGCCAGCAGTTTGGGACAGTTCTTTATGGGCACTGAAGCTTTCTTT.

This chain uses TRBV9 with TRBJ2-4; D not certain. The length of the CDR3 is 12 residues. Looked up from germline, CDR1 is SGDLS and CDR2 is YYNGEE. The V end lost 0 bases, the J end lost 7 bases, and 5 bases lay between the germline ends. The DNA of the CDR3 is TGTGCCAGCAGCGTAGTTCAGAACATTCAGTACTTC. Protein: CASSVVQNIQYF.

As to this clone: Different DNA sequences within this sample yield the same CDR3. CDR3 loop: CASSPGQGNTEAFF. The CDR3 nucleotides are TGTGCCAGCTCACCGGGACAGGGAAACACTGAAGCTTTCTTT. V usage is TRBV18 and J usage is TRBJ1-1, with TRBD1 matching over 9 bases. The CDR3 has 14 residues. Germline V gene lookup returns CDR1 KGHSH and CDR2 LQKENI. Trimming cost V 3 bases and J 2 bases; bases outside gene matches: 1.

The chain combines TRBV3-1 (or the pseudogene TRBV3-2) with TRBJ2-5; D unresolved. Trimming cost V 4 bases and J 14 bases, with 20 bases left between them. CDR1 is LGHDT, CDR2 YNNKEL, per germline (reference sequence). This CDR3 spans 13 amino acids. This CDR3 is CASSPHEDSPLYF. CDR3 nucleotides: TGTGCCAGCAGCCCCCACGAAGACTCCCCCTTATACTTC.

This chain uses TRBV4-2 with TRBJ2-5, with TRBD2 identical over 15 bases. Germline V gene data show CDR1 as LGHNA and CDR2 as YNFKEQ. Trimming cost V 4 bases and J 5 bases; bases outside gene matches: 11. The CDR3 length is 18 residues. The CDR3 spells CASSPRTSGGGLWETQYF. In DNA, the CDR3 is TGTGCCAGCAGCCCCCGGACTAGCGGGGGGGGTTTATGGGAGACCCAGTACTTC.

The V and J genes are TRBV29-1 and TRBJ1-1, with D tentatively TRBD1 (6 bases). Germline V gene sequence: CDR1 SQVTM, CDR2 ANQGSEA. This CDR3 has 12 amino acids. V shed 2 bases and J shed 11 bases, with 15 bases lying between them. CDR3 DNA sequence: TGCAGCGTTGAAAATGAGGGGGTCAGGGCTTTCTTT. The encoded protein is CSVENEGVRAFF.

V and J are TRBV27 and TRBJ1-2; 8 bases fit TRBD1. After removal of 4 bases from V and 6 bases from J, the junction contained 4 bases not matched to a gene. Germline V gene data show CDR1 as MNHEY and CDR2 as SMNVEV (reference sequence). The CDR3 covers 13 residues. CDR3 in amino acids: CASSSGGVNGYTF. As DNA, the CDR3 is TGTGCCAGCAGTTCAGGGGGCGTGAATGGCTACACCTTC.

This chain connects TRBV28 to TRBJ2-2; TRBD1 agrees at 7 bases. Germline V gene data show CDR1 as MDHEN and CDR2 as SYDVKM. The CDR3 extends over 16 amino acids. Trimming cost V 5 bases and J 4 bases; bases outside gene matches: 10. The CDR3 nucleotides are TGTGCCAGCAGTCCGCCGGGACAGTCCCTCACCGGGGAGCTGTTTTTT. It codes for CASSPPGQSLTGELFF.

The chain is built from TRBV9 and TRBJ2-3; TRBD2 matches 13 bases. Germline V lookup: CDR1 SGDLS, CDR2 YYNGEE. J was trimmed by 5 bases and V by 4 bases; bases with no gene match: 7. The length of the CDR3 is 16 residues. The CDR3 region has the DNA TGTGCCAGCAGCCTCACTAGCGGGGGGGCGGTAGATACGCAGTATTTT. It codes for CASSLTSGGAVDTQYF.

The chain joins TRBV30 to TRBJ2-7, with D perhaps matching TRBD1 (6 bases). The CDR3 consists of 13 residues. V was trimmed by 1 base and J by 5 bases, leaving 12 bases between them. Germline CDR1 is GTSNPN and CDR2 is SVGIG (reference sequence). The CDR3 sequence is CAWSGWQGNEQYF. CDR3 DNA sequence: TGTGCCTGGAGTGGATGGCAGGGGAACGAGCAGTACTTC.